The 27 T cell receptor beta chains reported below all come from one sample, sequenced in a study of T cells in Graves' hyperthyroidism and ophthalmopathy. RNA transcripts served as the template for amplifying TCR beta CDR3 regions. RT-PCR in the first round (using the HTBI primer set) targeted the TCR CDR3. TCRdb reanalysed the multiplex PCR reads using MiXCR and keeps one entry per CDR3 protein. The sample includes roughly 500,000 distinct CDR3 sequences, about 20% of them seen just once. The specimen was blood. The receptors derive from an older woman with Graves' ophthalmopathy.

The sample holds a few counts of this clonotype. V is TRBV2 and J is TRBJ2-6; D may be TRBD1 or TRBD2 (6 bases each). CDR3 length: 16 amino acids. V gave up 2 bases and J gave up 1 base, with 9 bases separating them. Germline CDR1 SNHLY, CDR2 FYNNEI. The CDR3 DNA is TGTGCCAGCAGTGAAAGGGGGGCGTCTGGGGCCAACGTCCTGACTTTC. It encodes CASSERGASGANVLTF. The full variable domain, completed using reference TRBV2 and TRBJ2-6, is EPEVTQTPSHQVTQMGQEVILRCVPISNHLYFYWYRQILGQKVEFLVSFYNNEISEKSEIFDDQFSVERPDGSNFTLKIRSTKLEDSAMYFCASSERGASGANVLTFGAGSRLTVL.

The chain combines TRBV12-3 or TRBV12-4 with TRBJ2-3; 11 bases agree with TRBD2. This CDR3 spans 21 amino acids. With V trimmed by 6 bases and J by 2 bases, 22 bases remained unmatched. DNA for the CDR3: TGTGCCAGCAGGGGGAACCCTTTAGCGGGAGGGCCGTCCGAACACACAGATACGCAGTATTTT. Its translation is CASRGNPLAGGPSEHTDTQYF.

This clonotype was detected ten times or more. The rearrangement links TRBV6-2 or TRBV6-3 to TRBJ2-7; TRBD2 matches at 10 bases. V shed 2 bases, J shed 2 bases, and the junction held 6 bases outside the gene matches. Germline lookup yields CDR1 MNHEY and CDR2 SVGEGT. The CDR3 runs to 16 residues. The CDR3 sequence is CASSYLSGRAPYEQYF. In DNA, the CDR3 is TGTGCCAGCAGTTACCTGAGCGGGAGGGCCCCCTACGAGCAGTACTTC.

This clonotype has at least ten counts. V usage is TRBV6-1 and J usage is TRBJ1-1; no clear D gene. The germline V gene has CDR1 MNHNS and CDR2 SASEGT. The CDR3 spans 14 residues. The ends were cut back, 4 bases at V and 0 bases at J, with 9 bases in the middle. The CDR3 protein is CASSAIFMNTEAFF. In DNA, the CDR3 is TGTGCCAGCAGTGCTATCTTCATGAACACTGAAGCTTTCTTT.

This clonotype was picked up a small number of times. The chain uses TRBV24-1 and TRBJ2-3, with D unclear. This CDR3 is 14 amino acids long. V shed 0 bases and J shed 7 bases, with 10 bases lying between them. In germline, CDR1 is KGHDR, CDR2 SFDVKD. In DNA, the CDR3 is TGTGCCACCAGTGATTTGGTTAAGGCTCATACGCAGTATTTT. Protein product: CATSDLVKAHTQYF.

In its sample, this clonotype was seen a few times. V is TRBV20-1 and J is TRBJ2-5; possibly TRBD1 for D (5 bases). The germline CDR1 and CDR2 sequences are DFQATT and SNEGSKA (reference sequence). The CDR3 runs 16 residues. V was pared by 3 bases and J by 2 bases, with 19 bases between. The CDR3 region has the DNA TGCAGTGCTAGCCCTACCAGGGTTTTGGAACAAGAGACCCAGTACTTC. Translated: CSASPTRVLEQETQYF.

Note on this clonotype: A read error may produce the germline difference seen at one junction end. CDR3 nucleotides: TGTGCTAGCAGCTTAGCCGGGGGCGAGGGTGAGCAGTTCTTC. It translates to CASSLAGGEGEQFF. V gene TRBV7-7 combines with J gene TRBJ2-1, with D possibly called TRBD1 or TRBD2 (6 bases each). The CDR3 is 14 residues long. CDR1 is SSHAT, CDR2 FNYEAQ, per germline (reference sequence).

The chain carries TRBV19 and TRBJ2-2; the D is unclear. V was trimmed by 4 bases and J by 0 bases, leaving 9 bases between them. The CDR3 totals 15 residues. Germline V CDR1 and CDR2: LNHDA, SQIVND (reference sequence). DNA for the CDR3: TGTGCCAGTAGTAGGCGGAGCGCGAACACCGGGGAGCTGTTTTTT. It codes for CASSRRSANTGELFF. The variable domain in full, completed from reference TRBV19 and TRBJ2-2, reads DGGITQSPKYLFRKEGQNVTLSCEQNLNHDAMYWYRQDPGQGLRLIYYSQIVNDFQKGDIAEGYSVSREKKESFPLTVTSAQKNPTAFYLCASSRRSANTGELFFGEGSRLTVL.

This clonotype was recorded many times. This CDR3 reads CASSGRLAGGNLYNEQFF. CDR3 sequence (DNA): TGTGCCAGCAGTGGACGACTAGCGGGAGGCAATCTGTACAATGAGCAGTTCTTC. V gene TRBV6-2 or TRBV6-3 combines with J gene TRBJ2-1; TRBD2 matches 13 bases. CDR3 size: 18 residues. The germline V gene has CDR1 MNHEY and CDR2 SVGEGT. J gave up 4 bases and V 5 bases, and 11 bases lay outside the gene matches.

This chain links TRBV4-2 with TRBJ2-5; 9 nucleotides agree with TRBD2. V lost 4 bases and J lost 4; bases outside the gene matches: 13. Germline assignment: CDR1 LGHNA and CDR2 YNFKEQ. CDR3 size: 17 residues. CDR3 amino acids: CASSRGGSSGSRETQYF. The DNA for the CDR3 is TGTGCCAGCAGCCGTGGAGGGAGTAGCGGGAGTCGAGAGACCCAGTACTTC.

This clonotype was counted a few times. The chain carries TRBV12-3 or TRBV12-4 and TRBJ2-7; a weak D match, TRBD2 (6 bases). This CDR3 comprises 14 residues. V was pared by 5 bases and J by 2 bases, with 13 bases between. The CDR3 loop reads CASSMGLVTYEQYF. Written as DNA, the CDR3 is TGTGCCAGCAGTATGGGACTGGTAACCTACGAGCAGTACTTC.

This clonotype was counted at least ten times. This chain connects TRBV6-2 or TRBV6-3 to TRBJ2-1; TRBD1 agrees at 10 bases. V trimming: 9 bases; J trimming: 4 bases; junction bases outside the gene matches: 6. Germline V gene sequence: CDR1 MNHEY, CDR2 SVGEGT. This CDR3 comprises 14 residues. In nucleotides, the CDR3 is TGTGCCAGTAGGCGGACAGGGGGGTACAATGAGCAGTTCTTC. This translates into CASRRTGGYNEQFF.

The chain employs TRBV10-3 and TRBJ1-3; the D is unclear. V was clipped by 5 bases and J by 0 bases, with 11 bases between them. CDR1 and CDR2 (germline): ENHRY, SYGVKD. This CDR3 spans 15 amino acids. Here the CDR3 DNA reads TGTGCCATCAGTACCCACAAGAGCTCTGGAAACACCATATATTTT. This codes for CAISTHKSSGNTIYF.

The table lists this clonotype with a few counts. V is TRBV4-3 and J is TRBJ2-7; D unclear. In germline, CDR1 is LGHNA, CDR2 YSLEER. Trimming left V 5 bases short and J 2 bases short, with 16 bases between. The length of the CDR3 is 15 residues. CDR3 residues: CASSLRTDPPYEQYF. Here the CDR3 DNA reads TGCGCCAGCAGCTTACGGACCGATCCCCCCTACGAGCAGTACTTC.

This clonotype has a handful of counts. As DNA, the CDR3 is TGCAGCGTCAACAGGGGAAGATATGGCTACACCTTC. This gives the protein CSVNRGRYGYTF. The chain joins TRBV29-1 to TRBJ1-2; 7 bases are shared with TRBD1. From germline, CDR1 is SQVTM and CDR2 ANQGSEA. The V segment lost 6 bases and the J segment 5 bases; nucleotides outside the gene matches: 6. The CDR3 is 12 residues long.

This clonotype turned up a few times. V is TRBV6-1 and J is TRBJ1-4; D ambiguous. Germline V gene lookup returns CDR1 MNHNS and CDR2 SASEGT. This CDR3 is built from 15 residues. The V gene lost 2 bases and the J gene lost 6 bases, with 13 bases spanning the gap. The CDR3 sequence is CASSEFTKGYEKLFF. The DNA of the CDR3 is TGTGCCAGCAGTGAATTCACCAAAGGGTATGAAAAACTGTTTTTT.

This clonotype was observed a few times. V usage is TRBV27 and J usage is TRBJ1-4; D not resolved. Trimming stripped 2 bases from V and 7 bases from J, with 14 bases between. Germline V lookup: CDR1 MNHEY, CDR2 SMNVEV (reference sequence). The CDR3 extends over 15 amino acids. The DNA for the CDR3 is TGTGCCAGCAGTTTAAGGGCTCACCACTTTGAAAAACTGTTTTTT. This gives the protein CASSLRAHHFEKLFF.

This clonotype was observed many times. V usage is TRBV13 and J usage is TRBJ1-5; D uncertain. Germline V lookup: CDR1 PRHDT, CDR2 FYEKMQ (reference sequence). V dropped 5 bases and J dropped 0 bases, with 20 bases sitting between them. CDR3 length: 18 residues. This CDR3 reads CASSPQESHSFSNQPQHF. The CDR3 nucleotides read TGTGCCAGCAGCCCTCAAGAGAGCCACAGTTTTAGCAATCAGCCCCAGCATTTT.

The J gene is TRBJ2-6, the V gene TRBV9; no clear D gene. Trimming took 0 bases from V and 12 from J, leaving 13 bases between them. Germline assignment: CDR1 SGDLS and CDR2 YYNGEE. CDR3 size: 14 residues. In DNA, the CDR3 is TGTGCCAGCAGCGTAGCCAGTTCCTTTAGCGTCCTGACTTTC. It is translated as CASSVASSFSVLTF.

This clonotype showed up many times. This sequence joins TRBV11-2 and TRBJ2-1, with a weak D call TRBD2 (6 bases). The V gene lost 5 bases and the J gene lost 10 bases, with 21 bases spanning the gap. The CDR3 is made up of 15 amino acids. Germline V gene sequence: CDR1 SGHAT, CDR2 FQNNGV. In nucleotides, the CDR3 is TGTGCCAGCAGCCCTAGTCCCACCGGGCGGGAAGAGCAGTTCTTC. Protein: CASSPSPTGREEQFF.

This clonotype turned up a few times. The chain combines TRBV20-1 with TRBJ2-1; 9 bases match TRBD2. V was clipped by 8 bases and J by 10 bases; unmatched bases: 15. The germline V gene encodes CDR1 DFQATT and CDR2 SNEGSKA (reference sequence). This CDR3 has 14 amino acids. The CDR3 DNA follows: TGCAGTCATCGAGCGGGAGGACCCAATGAGGAGCAGTTCTTC. Its protein product is CSHRAGGPNEEQFF.

This clonotype was seen a handful of times. The rearrangement joins TRBV5-4 to TRBJ1-5, with 11 bases that match TRBD1. This CDR3 is 15 amino acids long. The V gene end was trimmed by 0 bases and the J gene end by 7 bases; junction bases not matched to a gene: 3. The V gene's germline CDR1 is SGHNT and CDR2 YYREEE (reference sequence). The CDR3 protein is CASSLDGTGGQPQHF. CDR3 bases: TGTGCCAGCAGCTTGGATGGGACAGGGGGACAGCCCCAGCATTTT.

There are a few counts of this clonotype. The CDR3 reads CASSQDVKDNEQFF. The CDR3 nucleotides are TGTGCCAGCAGCCAAGATGTGAAAGACAATGAGCAGTTCTTC. The V and J genes are TRBV3-1 and TRBJ2-1; the D is unclear. CDR1 is LGHDT and CDR2 is YNNKEL in the germline V gene (reference sequence). V shed 0 bases and J shed 5 bases, with 8 bases lying between them. The CDR3 sequence is 14 residues long.

The chain links TRBV15 to TRBJ2-7, with TRBD1 identical over 7 bases. Unmatched junction bases numbered 4, after V lost 1 base and J lost 1 base. Germline V CDR1 and CDR2: LNHNV, YYDKDF (reference sequence). The CDR3 loop spans 15 amino acids. The chain's CDR3 is CATSRGKGASYEQYF. The CDR3 DNA follows: TGTGCCACCAGCAGAGGAAAGGGGGCGTCCTACGAGCAGTACTTC.

This clonotype has more than one count but fewer than ten. This chain joins TRBV12-5 and TRBJ2-1; D assignment may be TRBD1 or TRBD2 (5 bases each). This CDR3 has 14 amino acids. Germline V CDR1 and CDR2: LGHNT, FRNRAP. V lost 5 bases and J 4 bases, leaving 12 bases between the germline ends. CDR3 coding DNA: TGTGCTAGTGGTACCGGGACGGCTTACAATGAGCAGTTCTTC. As protein: CASGTGTAYNEQFF. The full variable domain, with the rest looked up from reference TRBV12-5 and TRBJ2-1, is DARVTQTPRHKVTEMGQEVTMRCQPILGHNTVFWYRQTMMQGLELLAYFRNRAPLDDSGMPKDRFSAEMPDATLATLKIQPSEPRDSAVYFCASGTGTAYNEQFFGPGTRLTVL.

In this sample, this clonotype turned up a few times. V and J are TRBV13 and TRBJ2-1; D uncertain. The germline V and J ends were trimmed by 2 bases and 8 bases, with 4 bases remaining between them. The CDR3 is made up of 11 amino acids. From germline, CDR1 is PRHDT and CDR2 FYEKMQ (reference sequence). CDR3 region: CASSLRYEQFF. The CDR3 DNA is TGTGCCAGCAGCTTAAGGTATGAGCAGTTCTTC.

The V gene is TRBV10-3, the J gene TRBJ1-2; TRBD1 matches at 7 bases. V shed 4 bases, J shed 2 bases, and the junction held 4 bases outside the gene matches. This CDR3 contains 14 residues. CDR1 and CDR2 from the germline V gene are ENHRY and SYGVKD. In nucleotides, the CDR3 is TGTGCCATCAGTGGGACAGGAATAAACTATGGCTACACCTTC. Translating gives CAISGTGINYGYTF.